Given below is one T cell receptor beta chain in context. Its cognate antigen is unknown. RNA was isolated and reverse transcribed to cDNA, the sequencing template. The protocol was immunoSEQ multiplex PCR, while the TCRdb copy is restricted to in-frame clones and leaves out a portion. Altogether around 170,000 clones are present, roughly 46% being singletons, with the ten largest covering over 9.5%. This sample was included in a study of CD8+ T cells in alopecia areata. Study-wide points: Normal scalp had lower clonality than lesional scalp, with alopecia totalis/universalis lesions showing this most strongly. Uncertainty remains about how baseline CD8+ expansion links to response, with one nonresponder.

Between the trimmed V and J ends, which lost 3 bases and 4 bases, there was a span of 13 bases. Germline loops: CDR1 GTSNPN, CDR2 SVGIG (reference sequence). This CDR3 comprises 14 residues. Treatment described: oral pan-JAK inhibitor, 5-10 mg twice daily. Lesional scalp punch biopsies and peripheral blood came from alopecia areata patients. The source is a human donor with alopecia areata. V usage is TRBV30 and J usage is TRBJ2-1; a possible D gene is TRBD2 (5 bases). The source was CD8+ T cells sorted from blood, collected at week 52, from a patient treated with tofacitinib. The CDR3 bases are TGTGCCTGGAGGCCTCTAGCCGTATACAATGAGCAGTTCTTC. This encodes CAWRPLAVYNEQFF.